A selection of T cell receptor beta chains follows, all from one sample in a study of cytomegalovirus exposure and HLA in healthy donors. The repertoire was sequenced with immunoSEQ multiplex PCR; TCRdb's copy has only in-frame clones and lacks some. The table records more than 100,000 clones, 73% of them present only once. Sequenced sample: PBMCs. These receptors were collected from a woman aged 40 to 50 in good health and CMV-seronegative. Both conserved end residues are part of each CDR3. A D gene is named only where the DNA matches it firmly. Expanded clones are given a class, and other clones once, few, many or no size at all.

cdr3_aa cdr3_nt cdr3_length j_call d_call v_call clone_size
CASKRGTEDYEQYF TGTGCCAGCAAACGCGGGACGGAAGACTACGAGCAGTACTTC 14 TRBJ2-7 . TRBV18 .
CASSFPGQGTYEQYF TGTGCCAGCAGCTTTCCGGGACAGGGCACCTACGAGCAGTACTTC 15 TRBJ2-7 TRBD1 TRBV11-2 once
CASRVAGASNTGELFF TGTGCCAGCAGAGTAGCGGGGGCATCGAACACCGGGGAGCTGTTTTTT 16 TRBJ2-2 TRBD2 TRBV7-6 .
CASTPTGGYGYTF TGTGCCAGCACTCCGACGGGAGGCTATGGCTACACCTTC 13 TRBJ1-2 . TRBV2 .
CAWAGGEWDGYTF TGTGCCTGGGCGGGCGGGGAATGGGATGGCTACACCTTC 13 TRBJ1-2 . TRBV30 .
CASSLSSGWNNEQFF TGTGCCAGCAGCTTATCTAGCGGGTGGAACAATGAGCAGTTCTTC 15 TRBJ2-1 TRBD2 TRBV5-4 once
CASSYLSAGGTEAFF TGTGCCAGCAGTTACCTCTCGGCGGGGGGAACTGAAGCTTTCTTT 15 TRBJ1-1 . TRBV6-5 once
CASSPGTGDHTEAFF TGTGCCAGCTCACCCGGGACAGGGGACCACACTGAAGCTTTCTTT 15 TRBJ1-1 TRBD1 TRBV18 few
CASSYRDTPADEQYF TGTGCCAGCAGTTACAGGGACACCCCGGCCGACGAGCAGTACTTC 15 TRBJ2-7 . TRBV6-5 .
CASSLGTVPFGYTF TGTGCCAGCAGCTTGGGGACAGTGCCTTTTGGCTACACCTTC 14 TRBJ1-2 . TRBV5-5 .
CASSLVPGPLGETQYF TGCGCCAGCAGCTTGGTTCCAGGGCCATTAGGAGAGACCCAGTACTTC 16 TRBJ2-5 . TRBV5-1 .
CASSIGGVNTEAFF TGTGCCAGTAGTATCGGAGGGGTGAACACTGAAGCTTTCTTT 14 TRBJ1-1 . TRBV19 .
CASSYGQSSYEQYF TGTGCCAGCAGTTACGGACAGTCCTCCTACGAGCAGTACTTC 14 TRBJ2-7 . TRBV6-5 .
CASSESGVTDTQYF TGTGCCAGCAGTGAATCGGGGGTCACAGATACGCAGTATTTT 14 TRBJ2-3 . TRBV6-4 .
CASSSGQGTYGYTF TGTGCCAGCAGCTCGGGACAGGGAACGTATGGCTACACCTTC 14 TRBJ1-2 TRBD1 TRBV7-2 .
CASSPRQGAQFF TGTGCCAGCAGCCCTAGACAGGGCGCGCAGTTCTTC 12 TRBJ2-1 TRBD1 TRBV7-3 .
CASGDRDRRYGYTF TGTGCCAGCGGTGACCGGGACAGAAGATATGGCTACACCTTC 14 TRBJ1-2 TRBD1 TRBV19 .
CAISAQGGNTEAFF TGTGCCATCAGTGCCCAGGGAGGGAACACTGAAGCTTTCTTT 14 TRBJ1-1 . TRBV10-3 .
CASSMSDNGLYEQYF TGTGCCAGTAGTATGTCGGACAACGGGCTATACGAGCAGTACTTC 15 TRBJ2-7 . TRBV19 .
CASSPEPQWEKLFF TGTGCCAGCAGCCCAGAACCTCAATGGGAAAAACTGTTTTTT 14 TRBJ1-4 . TRBV7-9 .
CASSDRMNTEAFF TGTGCCAGCAGTGACAGAATGAACACTGAAGCTTTCTTT 13 TRBJ1-1 . TRBV6-1 .
CASSLGTSGGYEQYF TGTGCCAGCAGCCTAGGGACTAGCGGGGGTTACGAGCAGTACTTC 15 TRBJ2-7 TRBD2 TRBV4-2 .
CASSITTTGYDEKLFF TGTGCCAGTAGTATTACTACCACAGGGTATGATGAAAAACTGTTTTTT 16 TRBJ1-4 . TRBV19 few